This TCR delta chain stems from a study of gamma-delta T cells after stem cell transplantation. Comment on this clone: This sequence may be a read error, since a much larger clone differs from it by one base.

TCRdb reanalyzed the RT-PCR reads using CATT. The sample has some 1,000 delta-chain clones; more than 9.5% are singletons. Germline V lookup: CDR1 TSWWSYY, CDR2 QGS. The length of the CDR3 is 19 residues. V was pared by 5 bases and J by 4 bases, with 18 bases of the junction left unmatched. This TCR came from a human donor. It is not recorded whose cells these are; they may come from a transplant donor. Sequenced sample: gamma-delta T cells. The chain links TRDV1 to TRDJ1, with 11 bases lining up with TRDD3. CDR3 DNA sequence: TGTGCTCTTGGGTCGAAGGTACTCTGGGGGATACTTGACATCGATAAACTCATCTTT. Protein sequence: CALGSKVLWGILDIDKLIF.